A single sample gave rise to the 30 T cell receptor beta chains below, sequenced in a study of T cell repertoires and HLA-DP antigens. Their antigen targets remain unknown. Profiling relied on immunoSEQ multiplex PCR, and the TCRdb table lists in-frame clones only, not all of them. The sample shows over 60,000 clones, 80% of them seen only once. Sample: CD4+ T cells from PBMCs. These receptors all stem from a man aged 55 to 70 in good health and CMV-seronegative.

The CDR3 region is CASSLDSYNYGYTF. The CDR3 DNA sequence: TGCGCCAGCAGCCTGGACAGTTATAACTATGGCTACACCTTC. The V and J genes are TRBV4-1 and TRBJ1-2; D possibly corresponds to TRBD1 (6 bases). The CDR3 extends over 14 amino acids. CDR1 is MGHRA and CDR2 is YSYEKL in the germline V gene. Trimming pared 4 bases from V and 1 base from J, leaving 10 bases between.

A few counts support this clone. V and J are TRBV27 and TRBJ1-5; TRBD1 matches 7 bases. Trimming took 5 bases from V and 6 from J; bases not matched to a gene: 7. Germline V lookup: CDR1 MNHEY, CDR2 SMNVEV (reference sequence). The CDR3 contains 14 residues. The CDR3 sequence is CASSLTGPGQPQHF. CDR3 DNA: TGTGCCAGCAGTCTGACAGGGCCAGGTCAGCCCCAGCATTTT.

The rearrangement joins TRBV4-1 to TRBJ2-1, with D perhaps assigned TRBD1 or TRBD2 (5 bases each). The CDR3 runs to 17 residues. Germline loops: CDR1 MGHRA, CDR2 YSYEKL. V was clipped by 0 bases and J by 1 base, with 13 bases between them. The CDR3, as DNA: TGCGCCAGCAGCCAAGATGGTGGGGGACGGTCCTACAATGAGCAGTTCTTC. Residues: CASSQDGGGRSYNEQFF.

The V gene is TRBV19, the J gene TRBJ1-2, with unresolved D. V was pared by 7 bases and J by 8 bases, with 20 bases between. The CDR3 sequence is 14 residues long. CDR1 and CDR2 (germline): LNHDA, SQIVND (reference sequence). The CDR3 nucleotides are TGTGCCAGTACCCCTTTACCGGATGCGAGGGGCTACACCTTC. This translates into CASTPLPDARGYTF. Variable domain in full (rest from reference TRBV19 and TRBJ1-2): DGGITQSPKYLFRKEGQNVTLSCEQNLNHDAMYWYRQDPGQGLRLIYYSQIVNDFQKGDIAEGYSVSREKKESFPLTVTSAQKNPTAFYLCASTPLPDARGYTFGSGTRLTVV.

This clone occurred once. The genes are TRBV21-1 and TRBJ2-7; the table's D call of TRBD1 was not tested on the DNA. TRBV21-1 is a pseudogene segment. The CDR3 totals 19 residues. The CDR3: CASSNPAPGQGKGLAEQYV. The CDR3 bases are TGTGCCAGCAGCAATCCTGCCCCGGGACAGGGGAAGGGCTTGGCCGAGCAGTACGTC.

There are a few counts of this clone. The chain recombines TRBV5-5 with TRBJ1-5, with 7 bases that match TRBD1. The V and J ends lost 6 bases and 5 bases, in that order; junction bases with no gene match: 8. The CDR3 length is 14 residues. Germline V lookup: CDR1 SGHKS, CDR2 YYEKEE (reference sequence). The CDR3 reads CASTRQGGDQPQHF. CDR3 nucleotide sequence: TGTGCCAGCACCCGACAGGGTGGGGATCAGCCCCAGCATTTT.

The V gene is TRBV7-9, the J gene TRBJ2-1, with 8 bases identical to TRBD2. This CDR3 is 15 amino acids long. V shed 11 bases and J 0 bases; nucleotides not matched to a gene: 9. From germline, CDR1 is SEHNR and CDR2 FQNEAQ (reference sequence). The chain's CDR3 is CAGRAGESSYNEQFF. The DNA of the CDR3 is TGTGCCGGACGAGCGGGGGAGAGCTCCTACAATGAGCAGTTCTTC.

V and J are TRBV4-1 and TRBJ1-4; 8 bases line up with TRBD1. This CDR3 is 16 amino acids long. CDR1 is MGHRA and CDR2 is YSYEKL in the germline V gene. V trimming: 3 bases; J trimming: 3 bases; junction bases outside the gene matches: 6. CDR3 in amino acids: CASSQDRVLSNEKLFF. CDR3 coding DNA: TGCGCCAGCAGCCAGGACAGGGTACTTTCTAATGAAAAACTGTTTTTT.

This chain links TRBV10-2 with TRBJ2-5; 10 nucleotides line up with TRBD2. CDR3 size: 13 residues. The V gene end was trimmed by 7 bases and the J gene end by 4 bases; junction bases not matched to a gene: 3. CDR1 is WSHSY and CDR2 is SAAADI in the germline V gene. CDR3 sequence: CASKAGGLETQYF. In DNA, the CDR3 is TGCGCCAGCAAAGCGGGAGGGTTAGAGACCCAGTACTTC.

The chain employs TRBV5-1 and TRBJ2-5, with 8 bases matching TRBD1. CDR3 length: 15 amino acids. The trim removed 0 bases at V and 1 base at J, leaving 2 bases unmatched. The germline CDR1 and CDR2 sequences are SGHRS and YFSETQ. The CDR3 protein is CASSLGQGSQETQYF. CDR3 in DNA: TGCGCCAGCAGCTTGGGACAGGGGTCCCAAGAGACCCAGTACTTC.

The chain combines TRBV5-1 with TRBJ2-3; weak D call: TRBD1 (5 bases). This CDR3 contains 15 residues. Trimming took off 0 bases at V and 2 bases at J, with 10 bases between the two ends. Germline V gene sequence: CDR1 SGHRS, CDR2 YFSETQ. CDR3 protein: CASSLEGRYTDTQYF. CDR3 nucleotide sequence: TGCGCCAGCAGCTTGGAGGGGCGGTACACAGATACGCAGTATTTT. Drawing the rest from reference TRBV5-1 and TRBJ2-3, the complete variable domain is KAGVTQTPRYLIKTRGQQVTLSCSPISGHRSVSWYQQTPGQGLQFLFEYFSETQRNKGNFPGRFSGRQFSNSRSEMNVSTLELGDSALYLCASSLEGRYTDTQYFGPGTRLTVL.

The chain carries TRBV19 and TRBJ2-3, with no clear D. Trimming took off 4 bases at V and 4 bases at J, with 12 bases between the two ends. The CDR3 loop spans 14 amino acids. Germline CDR1 is LNHDA and CDR2 is SQIVND (reference sequence). The CDR3 region is CASSSVGAADTQYF. CDR3 bases: TGTGCCAGTAGTAGTGTGGGCGCGGCAGATACGCAGTATTTT.

The V call is TRBV11-2, the J call TRBJ1-5; D perhaps matches TRBD1 (5 bases). Between the trimmed V and J ends, which lost 3 bases and 3 bases, there was a span of 6 bases. Germline V gene sequence: CDR1 SGHAT, CDR2 FQNNGV. The CDR3 covers 13 residues. The CDR3 protein is CASSLGDNQPQHF. CDR3 sequence (DNA): TGTGCCAGCAGCTTGGGGGACAATCAGCCCCAGCATTTT.

The chain carries TRBV5-6 and TRBJ2-5; D perhaps matches TRBD2 (5 bases). The CDR3 length is 18 residues. V shed 0 bases and J shed 1 base, with 19 bases lying between them. Germline V gene lookup returns CDR1 SGHDT and CDR2 YYEEEE. The CDR3 region has the DNA TGTGCCAGCAGCTTGGCCGGGTTTGCGAGCGGCCCCCAAGAGACCCAGTACTTC. Its protein is CASSLAGFASGPQETQYF.

CDR3 sequence: CASSLTSGGPYEQFF. The CDR3 DNA reads as TGTGCCAGCAGCCTGACTAGCGGGGGGCCCTATGAGCAGTTCTTC. This chain uses TRBV9 with TRBJ2-1; 13 bases match TRBD2. The CDR3 runs to 15 residues. Trimming at V came to 4 bases and at J to 8 bases, leaving 6 bases not matched to a gene. The germline gives CDR1 SGDLS, CDR2 YYNGEE.

Comment on this clone: This specimen includes other DNA sequences encoding the same CDR3. The CDR3 region has the DNA TGTGCCAGCAGCTTCGGGACTAGCGGTTTGAGGGGGGATACGCAGTATTTT. Translated: CASSFGTSGLRGDTQYF. This chain joins TRBV5-6 and TRBJ2-3, with 11 bases lining up with TRBD2. Germline assignment: CDR1 SGHDT and CDR2 YYEEEE. This CDR3 spans 17 amino acids. Germline trimming cut 2 bases from V and 6 bases from J; bases unmatched to any gene: 11.

This chain joins TRBV19 and TRBJ1-5; D is unresolved. From germline, CDR1 is LNHDA and CDR2 SQIVND (reference sequence). The CDR3 is made up of 13 amino acids. The V and J ends lost 6 bases and 5 bases respectively, with 11 bases between them. The CDR3 loop is CASSPVTDQPQHF. CDR3 nucleotide sequence: TGTGCCAGTAGCCCCGTTACGGATCAGCCCCAGCATTTT.

In this sample, this clone turned up once. V gene TRBV11-3 combines with J gene TRBJ2-2, with unresolved D. V was trimmed by 5 bases and J by 6 bases, leaving 13 bases between them. CDR3 length equals 14 residues. CDR1 and CDR2 (germline): SGHNT, YENEEA. The CDR3, as DNA: TGTGCCAGCAGCCCTTCATGGGCCCCCGGGGAGCTGTTTTTT. It is translated as CASSPSWAPGELFF.

The chain couples TRBV15 to TRBJ1-6; maybe TRBD1 (5 bases). Trimming shortened V by 1 base and J by 10 bases, and 14 bases separated the two germline ends. Per germline, CDR1 LNHNV and CDR2 YYDKDF (reference sequence). The CDR3 is 15 amino acids. The CDR3 here is CATSRGGGPGSPLHF. The CDR3 DNA follows: TGTGCCACCAGCAGAGGGGGTGGCCCAGGGTCACCCCTCCACTTT.

This clone was counted between two and nine times. The chain links TRBV19 to TRBJ1-2; maybe TRBD1 (6 bases). V shed 6 bases and J shed 8 bases, with 13 bases lying between them. Per the germline V gene, CDR1 is LNHDA and CDR2 is SQIVND (reference sequence). The CDR3 totals 12 residues. CDR3 in DNA: TGTGCCAGTAGGGACAGAGTGCGGGGCTACACCTTC. It is translated as CASRDRVRGYTF.

This clone came up once. This chain links TRBV18 with TRBJ1-4; D not certain. Germline lookup yields CDR1 KGHSH and CDR2 LQKENI. This CDR3 is built from 15 residues. The V gene lost 0 bases and the J gene lost 8 bases, with 13 bases spanning the gap. This chain's CDR3 is CASSPPSGRGEKLFF. CDR3 in DNA: TGTGCCAGCTCACCACCCTCAGGACGGGGAGAAAAACTGTTTTTT.

Only one count was recorded for this clone. This chain connects TRBV6-6 to TRBJ1-1; D is uncertain. Germline CDR1 and CDR2: MNHNY and SVGAGI (reference sequence). The CDR3 covers 13 residues. V lost 4 bases and J 0 bases, leaving 6 bases between the germline ends. This CDR3 reads CASSLMVNTEAFF. The CDR3 DNA reads as TGTGCCAGCAGTTTAATGGTGAACACTGAAGCTTTCTTT.

This sequence joins TRBV4-3 and TRBJ2-7; 12 bases fit TRBD1. The germline V gene encodes CDR1 LGHNA and CDR2 YSLEER. V dropped 3 bases and J dropped 4; count of bases not matched to a gene: 4. The CDR3 sequence is 15 residues long. CDR3 protein: CASSQGQGAGYEQYF. In DNA, the CDR3 is TGCGCCAGCAGCCAGGGACAGGGGGCAGGGTACGAGCAGTACTTC.

The rearrangement uses TRBV2 and TRBJ2-1; 8 bases line up with TRBD2. The trim removed 1 base at V and 0 bases at J, leaving 8 bases unmatched. Germline CDR1 SNHLY, CDR2 FYNNEI. The CDR3 contains 18 residues. The DNA of the CDR3 is TGTGCCAGCAGTGAAGAGGGAGAACTAGCGGCCTCCTACAATGAGCAGTTCTTC. It encodes CASSEEGELAASYNEQFF.

The chain is built from TRBV9 and TRBJ1-6; D gene uncertain. CDR1 and CDR2 from the germline V gene are SGDLS and YYNGEE. V shed 4 bases and J shed 7 bases, with 12 bases lying between them. The CDR3 spans 14 residues. CDR3 bases: TGTGCCAGCAGCTCACAGTGGGAAAATTCACCCCTCCACTTT. This sequence encodes CASSSQWENSPLHF.

This chain joins TRBV7-2 and TRBJ1-5, with D possibly being TRBD1 (6 bases). CDR3 size: 16 residues. Germline lookup yields CDR1 SGHTA and CDR2 FQGNSA. Trimming cost V 5 bases and J 1 base, with 15 bases left between them. The CDR3 protein is CASSPTTGLSNQPQHF. The CDR3 DNA reads TGTGCCAGCAGCCCAACGACAGGTTTGAGCAATCAGCCCCAGCATTTT.

This clone was detected once. V is TRBV15 and J is TRBJ2-7; D gene unclear. Per germline, CDR1 LNHNV and CDR2 YYDKDF (reference sequence). V lost 2 bases and J 0 bases, leaving 8 bases between the germline ends. This CDR3 has 14 amino acids. The CDR3 bases are TGTGCCACCAGCAGAAGTGGAAGCTCCTACGAGCAGTACTTC. It translates to CATSRSGSSYEQYF.

The rearrangement uses TRBV19 and TRBJ2-5; 9 bases align to TRBD2. Germline values: CDR1 LNHDA, CDR2 SQIVND (reference sequence). The V and J ends lost 6 bases and 5 bases, in that order; junction bases with no gene match: 7. The CDR3 runs 14 residues. The CDR3 nucleotides are TGTGCCAGTAGGCCGGGACTAGCTAGCGAGACCCAGTACTTC. Protein: CASRPGLASETQYF.

The chain couples TRBV11-1 to TRBJ1-1; D is uncertain. V lost 0 bases to trimming and J lost 0 bases, with 5 bases between them. The length of the CDR3 is 14 residues. CDR1 is SGHAT, CDR2 FQDESV, per germline (reference sequence). CDR3 sequence reads: CASSLARMNTEAFF. DNA of the CDR3: TGTGCCAGCAGCTTAGCTCGAATGAACACTGAAGCTTTCTTT.

The chain has TRBV7-2 and TRBJ1-6; 8 bases are shared with TRBD1. V lost 1 base and J lost 11; bases outside the gene matches: 4. Per germline, CDR1 SGHTA and CDR2 FQGNSA. The CDR3 has 14 residues. The chain's CDR3 is CASSLDNRGTPLHF. DNA of the CDR3: TGTGCCAGCAGCTTAGACAACAGGGGGACACCCCTCCACTTT.